These 5 T cell receptor beta chains came from one sample sequenced in a study of blood T cell repertoires in COVID-19. The table came from immunoSEQ multiplex PCR; TCRdb's copy has only in-frame clones and leaves some out. The sample has 210,000 or so clones, 90% seen once; the top ten hold approximately 2.6%. The sample consisted of peripheral blood. These receptors were obtained from a man aged 25 to 40 with COVID-19, enrolled during active disease.

The DNA of the CDR3 is TGTGCCAGCAGCCAAGGGGAGGGCCGGTTAGGAGATACGCAGTATTTT. Translating gives CASSQGEGRLGDTQYF. This chain links TRBV4-2 with TRBJ2-3; TRBD2 aligns across 7 bases. CDR1 and CDR2 (germline): LGHNA, YNFKEQ. J lost 5 bases, V lost 1 base, and 9 bases had no gene match. CDR3 size: 16 residues.

This chain uses TRBV18 with TRBJ1-5; maybe TRBD1 (6 bases). Trimming removed 4 bases from V and 5 bases from J, with 15 bases in between. Germline CDR1 reads KGHSH; CDR2 reads LQKENI. The CDR3 consists of 15 residues. The CDR3 reads CASSLTQGGDQPQHF. CDR3 DNA: TGTGCCAGCTCACTTACGCAAGGGGGGGATCAGCCCCAGCATTTT.

The V and J genes are TRBV29-1 and TRBJ2-7; 8 bases map to TRBD1. V lost 6 bases to trimming and J lost 3 bases; unmatched junction nucleotides: 7. Germline lookup yields CDR1 SQVTM and CDR2 ANQGSEA. The CDR3 is 13 residues long. In DNA, the CDR3 is TGCAGCGTCACCAGGACAGGGATCTACGAGCAGTACTTC. Its translation: CSVTRTGIYEQYF.

The V and J genes are TRBV6-2 or TRBV6-3 and TRBJ1-5; possible D gene TRBD1, 6 bases. The germline V gene encodes CDR1 MNHEY and CDR2 SVGEGT. The CDR3 length is 15 residues. The V end lost 6 bases, the J end lost 4 bases, and 16 bases lay between the germline ends. The CDR3 reads CASSDLVRGNQPQHF. The CDR3 region has the DNA TGTGCCAGCAGCGATTTGGTCAGGGGAAATCAGCCCCAGCATTTT.

The sample holds a few counts of this clone. The chain links TRBV5-1 to TRBJ2-7, with D possibly TRBD1 on 6 matching bases. The V end lost 1 base, the J end lost 0 bases, and 14 bases lay between the germline ends. In germline, CDR1 is SGHRS, CDR2 YFSETQ. The CDR3 contains 16 residues. The CDR3 spells CASSLFPRDTSYEQYF. The CDR3 nucleotides read TGCGCCAGCAGCTTGTTCCCCCGGGACACCTCCTACGAGCAGTACTTC.